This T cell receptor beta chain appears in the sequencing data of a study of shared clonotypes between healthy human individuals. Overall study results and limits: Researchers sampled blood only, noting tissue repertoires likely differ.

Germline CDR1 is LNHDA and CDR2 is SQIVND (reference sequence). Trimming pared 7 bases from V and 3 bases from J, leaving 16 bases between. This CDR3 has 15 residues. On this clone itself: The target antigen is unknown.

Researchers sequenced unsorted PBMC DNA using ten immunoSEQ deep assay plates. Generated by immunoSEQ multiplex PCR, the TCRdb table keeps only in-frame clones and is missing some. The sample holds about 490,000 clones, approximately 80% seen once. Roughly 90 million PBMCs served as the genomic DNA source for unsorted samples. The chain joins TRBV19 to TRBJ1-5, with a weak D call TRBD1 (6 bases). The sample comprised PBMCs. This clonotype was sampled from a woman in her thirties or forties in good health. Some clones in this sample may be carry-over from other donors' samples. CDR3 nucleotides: TGTGCCAGTAAAAGGTTTGGGACAAACAATCAGCCCCAGCATTTT. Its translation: CASKRFGTNNQPQHF.